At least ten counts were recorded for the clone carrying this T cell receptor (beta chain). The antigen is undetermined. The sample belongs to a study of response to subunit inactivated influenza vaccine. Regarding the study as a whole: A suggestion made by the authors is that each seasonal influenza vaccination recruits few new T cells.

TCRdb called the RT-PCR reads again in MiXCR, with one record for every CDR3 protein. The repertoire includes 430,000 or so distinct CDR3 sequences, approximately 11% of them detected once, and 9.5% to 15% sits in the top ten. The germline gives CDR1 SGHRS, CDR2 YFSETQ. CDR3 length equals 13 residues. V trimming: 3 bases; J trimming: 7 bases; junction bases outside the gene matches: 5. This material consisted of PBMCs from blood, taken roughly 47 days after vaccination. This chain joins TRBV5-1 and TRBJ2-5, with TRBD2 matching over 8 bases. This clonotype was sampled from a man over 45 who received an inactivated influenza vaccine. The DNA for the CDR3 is TGCGCCAGCAGCTCGGGACTAGATGGGACCCAGTACTTC. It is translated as CASSSGLDGTQYF.